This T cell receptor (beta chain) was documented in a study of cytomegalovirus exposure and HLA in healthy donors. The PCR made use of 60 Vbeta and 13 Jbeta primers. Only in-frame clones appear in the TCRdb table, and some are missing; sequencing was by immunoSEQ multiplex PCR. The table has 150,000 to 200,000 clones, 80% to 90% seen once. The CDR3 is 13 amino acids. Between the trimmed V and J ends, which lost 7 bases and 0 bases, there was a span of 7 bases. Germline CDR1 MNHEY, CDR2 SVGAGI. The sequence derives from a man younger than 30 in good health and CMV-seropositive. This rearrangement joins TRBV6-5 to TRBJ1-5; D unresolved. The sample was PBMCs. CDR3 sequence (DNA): TGTGCCAGCACGCCGGGTAGCAATCAGCCCCAGCATTTT. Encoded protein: CASTPGSNQPQHF.